The T cell receptor beta chain under discussion was sequenced for a study of vaccination and CD4 T cells after COVID-19. Study details: Blood was drawn a median roughly 79 days post second dose, range 14 to 241.

As for this clonotype: Its specificity is unknown.

Treatment: roughly 10-day PBMC culture with coronavirus spike peptide pools or control peptides (ViraFEST assay). Nucleocapsid antibody results, negative before and after vaccination, showed that healthy vaccine recipients had not previously had SARS-CoV-2 infection. Study observations and caveats: Spike mono-reactivity applied to 304 of 307 vaccine-specific clones detected in convalescent patients.

This CDR3 spans 13 amino acids. The V gene lost 4 bases and the J gene lost 16 bases, with 21 bases spanning the gap. CDR1 SGHNT and CDR2 YYREEE come from the germline V gene (reference sequence). Sequenced with the Oncomine TCR Beta short-read assay was DNA taken from cultured CD4+ T cells. TCRdb reanalysed the PCR reads using MiXCR and keeps one entry per CDR3 protein. The sample carries approximately 20,000 distinct CDR3 sequences, approximately 67% recorded once. The TCR originated in a human donor who received a COVID-19 vaccine. This specimen consisted of CD4+ T cells from blood, cultured in vitro, obtained before SARS-CoV-2 vaccination. V is TRBV5-4 and J is TRBJ1-5; no definite D call. CDR3 coding DNA: TGTGCCAGCAGCCGGACGACACCCAGCCCCCTCCATTTT. Amino acid sequence: CASSRTTPSPLHF.